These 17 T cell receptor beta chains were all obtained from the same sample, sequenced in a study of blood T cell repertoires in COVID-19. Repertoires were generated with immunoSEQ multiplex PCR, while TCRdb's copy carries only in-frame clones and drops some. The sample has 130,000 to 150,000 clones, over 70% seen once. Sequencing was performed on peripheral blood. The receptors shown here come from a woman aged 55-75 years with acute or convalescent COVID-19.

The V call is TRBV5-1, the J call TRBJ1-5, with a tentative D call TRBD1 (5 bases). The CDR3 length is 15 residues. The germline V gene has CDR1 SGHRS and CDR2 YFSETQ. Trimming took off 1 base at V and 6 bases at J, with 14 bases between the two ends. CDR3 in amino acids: CASSLNWGEGQPQHF. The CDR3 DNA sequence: TGCGCCAGCAGCTTGAATTGGGGGGAAGGTCAGCCCCAGCATTTT.

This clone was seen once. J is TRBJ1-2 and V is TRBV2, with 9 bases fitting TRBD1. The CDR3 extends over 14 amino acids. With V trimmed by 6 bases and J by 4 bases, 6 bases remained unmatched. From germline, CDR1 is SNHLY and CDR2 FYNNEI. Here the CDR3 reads CASRDRTGVYGYTF. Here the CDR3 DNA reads TGTGCCAGCAGGGACAGGACAGGGGTCTATGGCTACACCTTC.

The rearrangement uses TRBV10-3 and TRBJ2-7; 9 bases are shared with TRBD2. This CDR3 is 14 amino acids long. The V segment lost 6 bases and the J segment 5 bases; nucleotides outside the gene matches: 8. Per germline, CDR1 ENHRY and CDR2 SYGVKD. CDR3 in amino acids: CAISDSGSFDEQYF. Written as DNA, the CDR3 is TGTGCCATCAGCGATAGCGGGAGCTTCGACGAGCAGTACTTC.

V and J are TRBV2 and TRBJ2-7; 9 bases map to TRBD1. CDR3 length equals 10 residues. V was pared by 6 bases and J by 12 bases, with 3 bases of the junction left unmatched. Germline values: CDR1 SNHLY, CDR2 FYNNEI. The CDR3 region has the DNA TGTGCCAGCAGGGGACAGGGCATGTACTTC. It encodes CASRGQGMYF. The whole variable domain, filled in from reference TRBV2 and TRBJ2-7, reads EPEVTQTPSHQVTQMGQEVILRCVPISNHLYFYWYRQILGQKVEFLVSFYNNEISEKSEIFDDQFSVERPDGSNFTLKIRSTKLEDSAMYFCASRGQGMYFGPGTRLTVT.

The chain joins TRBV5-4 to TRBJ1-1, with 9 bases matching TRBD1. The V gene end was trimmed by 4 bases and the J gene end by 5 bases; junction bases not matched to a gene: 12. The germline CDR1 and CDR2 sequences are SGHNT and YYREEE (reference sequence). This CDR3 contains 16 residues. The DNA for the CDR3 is TGTGCCAGCAGCGGGTCCCGGGACAGGGCGTTTACTGAAGCTTTCTTT. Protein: CASSGSRDRAFTEAFF.

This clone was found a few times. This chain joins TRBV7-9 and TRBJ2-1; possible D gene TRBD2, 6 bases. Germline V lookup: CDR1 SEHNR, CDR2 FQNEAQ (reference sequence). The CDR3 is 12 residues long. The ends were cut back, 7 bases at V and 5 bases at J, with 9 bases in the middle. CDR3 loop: CASTPGDNEQFF. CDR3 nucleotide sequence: TGTGCCAGCACCCCGGGAGACAATGAGCAGTTCTTC. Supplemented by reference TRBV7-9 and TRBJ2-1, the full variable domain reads DTGVSQNPRHKITKRGQNVTFRCDPISEHNRLYWYRQTLGQGPEFLTYFQNEAQLEKSRLLSDRFSAERPKGSFSTLEIQRTEQGDSAMYLCASTPGDNEQFFGPGTRLTVL.

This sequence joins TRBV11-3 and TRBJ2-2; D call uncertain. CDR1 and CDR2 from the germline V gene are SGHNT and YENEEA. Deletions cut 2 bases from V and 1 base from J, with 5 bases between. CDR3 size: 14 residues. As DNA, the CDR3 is TGTGCCAGCAGCTTATTCCGGAACACCGGGGAGCTGTTTTTT. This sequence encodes CASSLFRNTGELFF.

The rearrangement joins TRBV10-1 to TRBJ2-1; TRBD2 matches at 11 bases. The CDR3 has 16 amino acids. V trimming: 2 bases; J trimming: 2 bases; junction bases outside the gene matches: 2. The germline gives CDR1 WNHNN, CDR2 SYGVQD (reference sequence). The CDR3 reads CASSERLAGTYNEQFF. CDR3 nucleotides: TGCGCCAGCAGTGAGAGACTAGCGGGGACCTACAATGAGCAGTTCTTC.

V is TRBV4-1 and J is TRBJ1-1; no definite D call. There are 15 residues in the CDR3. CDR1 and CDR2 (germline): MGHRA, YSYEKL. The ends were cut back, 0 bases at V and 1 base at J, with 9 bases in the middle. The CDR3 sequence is CASSQEDLGNTEAFF. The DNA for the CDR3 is TGCGCCAGCAGCCAAGAAGATCTAGGGAACACTGAAGCTTTCTTT.

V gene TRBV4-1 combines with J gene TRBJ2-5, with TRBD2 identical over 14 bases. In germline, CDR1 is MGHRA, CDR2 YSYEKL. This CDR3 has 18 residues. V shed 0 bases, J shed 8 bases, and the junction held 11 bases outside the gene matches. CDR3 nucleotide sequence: TGCGCCAGCAGCCAAGAAGGGACTAGCGGGAGTCCCTGGAGAACCCAGTACTTC. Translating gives CASSQEGTSGSPWRTQYF.

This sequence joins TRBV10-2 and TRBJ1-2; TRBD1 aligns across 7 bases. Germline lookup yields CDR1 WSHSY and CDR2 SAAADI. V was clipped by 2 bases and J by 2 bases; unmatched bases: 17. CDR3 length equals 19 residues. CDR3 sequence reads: CASSEIGATGANWNYGYTF. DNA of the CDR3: TGCGCCAGCAGTGAGATCGGGGCAACAGGGGCAAATTGGAACTATGGCTACACCTTC.

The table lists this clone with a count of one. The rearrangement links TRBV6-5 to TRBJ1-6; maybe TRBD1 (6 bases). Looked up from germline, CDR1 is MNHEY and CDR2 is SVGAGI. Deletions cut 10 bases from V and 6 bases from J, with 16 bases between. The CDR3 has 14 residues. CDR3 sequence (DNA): TGTGCCACCCTATTAGACAGGTCTAATTCACCCCTCCACTTT. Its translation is CATLLDRSNSPLHF.

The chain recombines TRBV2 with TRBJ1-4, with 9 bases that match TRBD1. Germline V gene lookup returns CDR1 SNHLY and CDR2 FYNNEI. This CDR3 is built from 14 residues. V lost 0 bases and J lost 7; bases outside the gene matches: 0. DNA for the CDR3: TGTGCCAGCAGTGAAGCGACAGGGGGTGAAAAACTGTTTTTT. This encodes CASSEATGGEKLFF.

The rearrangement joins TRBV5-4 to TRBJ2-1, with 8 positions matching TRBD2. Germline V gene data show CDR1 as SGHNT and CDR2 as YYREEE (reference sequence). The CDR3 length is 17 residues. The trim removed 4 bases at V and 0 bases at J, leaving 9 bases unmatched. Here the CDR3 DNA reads TGTGCCAGCAGCCCCGGGGGGGGGTCTACCTCCTACAATGAGCAGTTCTTC. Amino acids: CASSPGGGSTSYNEQFF.

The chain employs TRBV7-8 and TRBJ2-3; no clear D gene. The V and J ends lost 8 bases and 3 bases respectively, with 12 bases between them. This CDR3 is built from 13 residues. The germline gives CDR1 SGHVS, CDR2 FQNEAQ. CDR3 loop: CASLPQLTDTQYF. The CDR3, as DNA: TGTGCCAGCCTCCCTCAACTAACAGATACGCAGTATTTT.

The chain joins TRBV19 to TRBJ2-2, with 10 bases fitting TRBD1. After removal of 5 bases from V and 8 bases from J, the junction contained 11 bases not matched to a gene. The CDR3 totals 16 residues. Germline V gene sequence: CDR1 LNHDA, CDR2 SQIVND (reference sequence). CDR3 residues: CASSGTGVRLVGELFF. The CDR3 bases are TGTGCCAGTAGTGGGACAGGGGTGAGATTAGTTGGGGAGCTGTTTTTT.

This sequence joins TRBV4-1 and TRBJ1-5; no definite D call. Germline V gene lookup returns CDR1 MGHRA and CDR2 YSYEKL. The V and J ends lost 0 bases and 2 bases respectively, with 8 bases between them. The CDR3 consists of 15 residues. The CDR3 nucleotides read TGCGCCAGCAGCCAAGAGGAGGGTGGCAATCAGCCCCAGCATTTT. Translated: CASSQEEGGNQPQHF.